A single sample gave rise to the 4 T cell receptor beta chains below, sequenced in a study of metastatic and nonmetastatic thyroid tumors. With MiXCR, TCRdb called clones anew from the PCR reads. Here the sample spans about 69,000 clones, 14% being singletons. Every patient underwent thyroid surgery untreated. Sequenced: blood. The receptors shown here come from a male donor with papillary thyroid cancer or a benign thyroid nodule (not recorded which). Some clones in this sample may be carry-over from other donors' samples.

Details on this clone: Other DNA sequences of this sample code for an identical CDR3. The DNA of the CDR3 is TGCGCCAGCAGCCAAATATTTACCGGGACTTCGAGCTCTGGAAACACCATATATTTT. Amino acid sequence: CASSQIFTGTSSSGNTIYF. The V and J genes are TRBV4-1 and TRBJ1-3; possible D gene TRBD1, 5 bases. The germline gives CDR1 MGHRA, CDR2 YSYEKL. Trimming removed 2 bases from V and 0 bases from J, with 20 bases in between. This CDR3 has 19 amino acids.

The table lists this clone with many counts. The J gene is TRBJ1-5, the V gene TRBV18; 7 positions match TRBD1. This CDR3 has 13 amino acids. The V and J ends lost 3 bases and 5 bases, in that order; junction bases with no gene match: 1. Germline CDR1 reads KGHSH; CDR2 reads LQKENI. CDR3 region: CASSPGTDQPQHF. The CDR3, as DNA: TGTGCCAGCTCACCTGGGACAGATCAGCCCCAGCATTTT.

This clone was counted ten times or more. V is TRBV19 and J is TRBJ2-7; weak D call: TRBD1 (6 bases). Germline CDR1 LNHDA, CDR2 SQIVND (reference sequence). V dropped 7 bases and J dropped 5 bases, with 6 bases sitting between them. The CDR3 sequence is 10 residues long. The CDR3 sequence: CASKGDEQYV. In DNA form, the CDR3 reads TGTGCCAGTAAGGGGGACGAGCAGTACGTC.

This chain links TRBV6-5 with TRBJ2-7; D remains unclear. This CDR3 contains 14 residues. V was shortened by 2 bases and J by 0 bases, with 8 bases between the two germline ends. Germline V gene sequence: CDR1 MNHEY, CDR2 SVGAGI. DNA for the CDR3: TGTGCCAGCAGTTACGTACACGGCTCCTACGAGCAGTACGTC. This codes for CASSYVHGSYEQYV.